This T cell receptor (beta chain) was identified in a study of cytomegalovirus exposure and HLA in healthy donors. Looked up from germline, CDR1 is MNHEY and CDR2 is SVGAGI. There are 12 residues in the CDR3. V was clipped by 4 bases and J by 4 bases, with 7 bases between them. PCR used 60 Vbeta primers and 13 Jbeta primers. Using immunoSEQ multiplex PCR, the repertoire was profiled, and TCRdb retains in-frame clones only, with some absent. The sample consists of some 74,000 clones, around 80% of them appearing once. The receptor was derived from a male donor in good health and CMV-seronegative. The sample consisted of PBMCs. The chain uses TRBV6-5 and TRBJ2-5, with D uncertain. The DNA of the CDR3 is TGTGCCAGCAGTTCCACGGGAGAGACCCAGTACTTC. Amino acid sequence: CASSSTGETQYF.